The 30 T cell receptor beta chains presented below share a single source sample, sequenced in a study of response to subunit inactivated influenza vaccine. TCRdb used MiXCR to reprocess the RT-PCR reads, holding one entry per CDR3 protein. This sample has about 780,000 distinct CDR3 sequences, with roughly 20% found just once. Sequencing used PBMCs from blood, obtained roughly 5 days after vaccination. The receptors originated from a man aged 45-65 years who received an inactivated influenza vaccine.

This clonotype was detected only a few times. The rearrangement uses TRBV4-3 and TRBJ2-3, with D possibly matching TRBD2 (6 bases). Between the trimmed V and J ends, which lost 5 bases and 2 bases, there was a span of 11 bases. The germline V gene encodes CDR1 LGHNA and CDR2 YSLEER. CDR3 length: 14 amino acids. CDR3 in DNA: TGCGCCAGCAGCAAACGGGGGAACACAGATACGCAGTATTTT. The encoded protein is CASSKRGNTDTQYF.

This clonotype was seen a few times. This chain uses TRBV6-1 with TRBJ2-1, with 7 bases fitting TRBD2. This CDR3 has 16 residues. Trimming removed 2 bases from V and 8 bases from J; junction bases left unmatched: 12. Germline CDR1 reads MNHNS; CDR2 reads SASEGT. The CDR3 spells CASSEPVMPGRDEQFF. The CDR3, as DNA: TGTGCCAGCAGTGAACCTGTGATGCCAGGGAGGGATGAGCAGTTCTTC.

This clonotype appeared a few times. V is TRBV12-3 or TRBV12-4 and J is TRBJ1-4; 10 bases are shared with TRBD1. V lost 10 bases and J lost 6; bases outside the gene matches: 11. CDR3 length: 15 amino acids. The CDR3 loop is CAIRAAGQGDEKLFF. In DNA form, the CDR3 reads TGTGCCATCCGGGCTGCCGGACAGGGGGATGAAAAACTGTTTTTT.

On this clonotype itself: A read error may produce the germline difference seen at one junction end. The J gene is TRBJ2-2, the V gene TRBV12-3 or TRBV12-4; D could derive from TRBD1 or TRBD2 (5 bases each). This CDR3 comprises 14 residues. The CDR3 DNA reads TGTGCCAGCAGTTCGGGGACCCGACCCGGGGAGCTGTCTTTT. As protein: CASSSGTRPGELSF.

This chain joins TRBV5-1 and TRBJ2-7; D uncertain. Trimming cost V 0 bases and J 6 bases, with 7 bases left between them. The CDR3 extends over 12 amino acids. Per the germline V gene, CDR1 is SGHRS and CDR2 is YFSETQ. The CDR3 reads CASSLDLSEQYF. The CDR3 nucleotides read TGCGCCAGCAGCTTGGACTTATCCGAGCAGTACTTC.

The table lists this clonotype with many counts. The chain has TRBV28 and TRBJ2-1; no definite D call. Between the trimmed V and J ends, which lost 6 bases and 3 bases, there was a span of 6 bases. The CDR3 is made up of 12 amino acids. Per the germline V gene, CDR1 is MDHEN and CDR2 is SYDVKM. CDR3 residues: CASSIYYNEQFF. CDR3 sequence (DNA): TGTGCCAGCAGCATCTACTACAATGAGCAGTTCTTC.

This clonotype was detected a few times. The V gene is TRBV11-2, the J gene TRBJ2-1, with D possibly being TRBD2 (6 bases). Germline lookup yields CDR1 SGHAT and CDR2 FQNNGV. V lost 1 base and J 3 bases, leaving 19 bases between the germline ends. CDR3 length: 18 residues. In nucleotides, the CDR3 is TGTGCCAGCAGCTTAGTGAGCCTAAAACGGGGGAGCTACAATGAGCAGTTCTTC. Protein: CASSLVSLKRGSYNEQFF.

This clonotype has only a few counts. CDR3 sequence reads: CASSPQGIPETQYF. The CDR3 nucleotides are TGTGCCAGCAGTCCACAGGGGATTCCGGAGACCCAGTACTTC. The chain links TRBV6-2 or TRBV6-3 to TRBJ2-5, with 7 bases lining up with TRBD1. Germline loops: CDR1 MNHEY, CDR2 SVGEGT. The CDR3 loop spans 14 amino acids. V lost 5 bases to trimming and J lost 5 bases; unmatched junction nucleotides: 8.

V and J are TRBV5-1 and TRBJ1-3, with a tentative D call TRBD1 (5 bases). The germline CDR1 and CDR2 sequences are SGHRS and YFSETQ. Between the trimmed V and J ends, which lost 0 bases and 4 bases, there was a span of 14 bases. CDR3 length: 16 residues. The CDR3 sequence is CASSLVGARSGNTIYF. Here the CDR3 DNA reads TGCGCCAGCAGCTTGGTCGGGGCCCGATCCGGAAACACCATATATTTT.

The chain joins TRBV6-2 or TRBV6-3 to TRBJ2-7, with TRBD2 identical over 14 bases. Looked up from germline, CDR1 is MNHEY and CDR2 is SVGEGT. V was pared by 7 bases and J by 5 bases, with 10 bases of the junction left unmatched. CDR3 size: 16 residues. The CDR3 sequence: CASTRTSGRFNDEQYF. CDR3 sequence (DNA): TGTGCCAGCACCAGGACTAGCGGGAGGTTTAACGACGAGCAGTACTTC.

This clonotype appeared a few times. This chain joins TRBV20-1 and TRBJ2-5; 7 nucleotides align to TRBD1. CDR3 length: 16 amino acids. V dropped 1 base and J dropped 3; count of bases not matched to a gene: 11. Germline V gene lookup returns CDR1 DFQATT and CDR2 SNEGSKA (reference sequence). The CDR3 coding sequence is TGCAGTGCTAGAGGGATCGACAGGGTCCGGAAAGAGACCCAGTACTTC. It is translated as CSARGIDRVRKETQYF.

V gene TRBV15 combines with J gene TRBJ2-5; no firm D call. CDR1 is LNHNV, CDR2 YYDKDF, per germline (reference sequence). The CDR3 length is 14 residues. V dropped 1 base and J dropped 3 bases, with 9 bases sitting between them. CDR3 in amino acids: CATSRVDLKETQYF. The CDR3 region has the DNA TGTGCCACCAGCAGAGTCGATTTGAAAGAGACCCAGTACTTC.

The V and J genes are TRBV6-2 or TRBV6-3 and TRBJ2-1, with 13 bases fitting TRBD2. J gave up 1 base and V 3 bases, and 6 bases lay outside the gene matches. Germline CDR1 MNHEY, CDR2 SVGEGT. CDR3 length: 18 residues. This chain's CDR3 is CASSYGLAGEASYNEQFF. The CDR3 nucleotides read TGTGCCAGCAGTTATGGACTAGCGGGGGAAGCTTCCTACAATGAGCAGTTCTTC.

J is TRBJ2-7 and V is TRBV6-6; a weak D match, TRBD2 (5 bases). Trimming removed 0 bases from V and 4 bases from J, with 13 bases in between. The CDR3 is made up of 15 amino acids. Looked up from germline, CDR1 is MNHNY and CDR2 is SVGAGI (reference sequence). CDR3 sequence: CASSYSSGPGYEQYF. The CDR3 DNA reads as TGTGCCAGCAGTTACTCATCCGGCCCGGGGTACGAGCAGTACTTC.

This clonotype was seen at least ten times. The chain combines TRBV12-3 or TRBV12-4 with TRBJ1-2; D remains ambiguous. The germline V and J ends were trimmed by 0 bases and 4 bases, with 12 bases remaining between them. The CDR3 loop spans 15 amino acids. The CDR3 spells CASSLAVSGSYGYTF. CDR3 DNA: TGTGCCAGCAGTTTAGCCGTGTCTGGCAGCTATGGCTACACCTTC.

CDR3: CASSQWDTNTGELFF. For the CDR3, the DNA is TGTGCCAGCAGCCAATGGGACACCAACACCGGGGAGCTGTTTTTT. J is TRBJ2-2 and V is TRBV3-1, with D maybe TRBD1 (6 bases). The V end was cut by 2 bases, the J end by 2 bases, with 9 bases between. CDR1 is LGHDT and CDR2 is YNNKEL in the germline V gene (reference sequence). This CDR3 has 15 amino acids.

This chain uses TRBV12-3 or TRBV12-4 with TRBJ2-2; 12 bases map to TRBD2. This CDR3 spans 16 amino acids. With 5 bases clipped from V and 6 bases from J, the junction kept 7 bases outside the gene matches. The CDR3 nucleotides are TGTGCCAGCAGTGTGACTAGCGGGAGTAGGGCCGGGGAGCTGTTTTTT. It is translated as CASSVTSGSRAGELFF.

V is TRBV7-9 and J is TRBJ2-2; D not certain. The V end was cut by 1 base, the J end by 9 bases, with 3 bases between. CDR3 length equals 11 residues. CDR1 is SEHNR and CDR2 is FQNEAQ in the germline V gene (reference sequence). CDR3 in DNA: TGTGCCAGCAGCTTAGGATGGGAGCTGTTTTTT. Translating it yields CASSLGWELFF.

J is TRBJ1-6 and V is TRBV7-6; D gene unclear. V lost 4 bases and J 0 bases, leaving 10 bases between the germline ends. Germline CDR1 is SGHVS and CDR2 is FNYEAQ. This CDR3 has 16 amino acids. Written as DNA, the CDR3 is TGTGCCAGCAGCTCAACATCGAGCTCCTATAATTCACCCCTCCACTTT. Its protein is CASSSTSSSYNSPLHF. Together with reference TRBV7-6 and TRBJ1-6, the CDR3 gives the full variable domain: GAGVSQSPRYKVTKRGQDVALRCDPISGHVSLYWYRQALGQGPEFLTYFNYEAQQDKSGLPNDRFSAERPEGSISTLTIQRTEQRDSAMYRCASSSTSSSYNSPLHFGNGTRLTVT.

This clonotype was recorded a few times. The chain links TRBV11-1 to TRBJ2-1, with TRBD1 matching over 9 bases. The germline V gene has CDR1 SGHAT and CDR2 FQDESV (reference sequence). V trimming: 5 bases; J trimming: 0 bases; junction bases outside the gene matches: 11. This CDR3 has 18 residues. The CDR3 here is CASSPPLGTGSSYNEQFF. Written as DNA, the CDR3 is TGTGCCAGCAGCCCCCCTCTAGGGACAGGGAGCTCCTACAATGAGCAGTTCTTC.

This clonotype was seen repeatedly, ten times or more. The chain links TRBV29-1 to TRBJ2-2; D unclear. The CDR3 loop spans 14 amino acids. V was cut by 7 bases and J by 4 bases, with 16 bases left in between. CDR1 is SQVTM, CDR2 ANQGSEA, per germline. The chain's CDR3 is CSAERQSSTGELFF. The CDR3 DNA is TGCAGCGCTGAGAGGCAGTCGAGCACCGGGGAGCTGTTTTTT.

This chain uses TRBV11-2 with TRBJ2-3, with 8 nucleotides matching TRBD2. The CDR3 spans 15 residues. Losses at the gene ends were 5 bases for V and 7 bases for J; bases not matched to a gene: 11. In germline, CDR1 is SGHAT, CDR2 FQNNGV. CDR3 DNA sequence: TGTGCCAGCAGCCGATCGGGGGGGCCGAAAAATACGCAGTATTTT. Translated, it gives CASSRSGGPKNTQYF.

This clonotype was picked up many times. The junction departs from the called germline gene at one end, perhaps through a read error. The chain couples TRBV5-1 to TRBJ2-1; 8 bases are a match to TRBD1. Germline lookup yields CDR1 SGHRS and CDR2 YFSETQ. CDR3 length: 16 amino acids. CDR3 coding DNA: TGTGCCAGCAGCTTAGGTGGGACAGGTTCCTACAATGAGCAGTTCTTC. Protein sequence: CASSLGGTGSYNEQFF.

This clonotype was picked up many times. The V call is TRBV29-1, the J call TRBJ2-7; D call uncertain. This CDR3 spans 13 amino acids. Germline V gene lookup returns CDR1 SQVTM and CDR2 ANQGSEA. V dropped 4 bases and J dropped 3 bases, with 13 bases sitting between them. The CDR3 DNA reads TGCAGCGTTGTTGACAATACGGTCTACGAGCAGTACTTC. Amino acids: CSVVDNTVYEQYF.

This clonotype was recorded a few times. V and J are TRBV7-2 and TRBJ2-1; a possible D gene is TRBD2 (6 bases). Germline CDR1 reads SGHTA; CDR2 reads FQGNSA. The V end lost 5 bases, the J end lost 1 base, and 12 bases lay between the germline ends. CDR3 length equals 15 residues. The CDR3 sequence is CASSLGGPSYNEQFF. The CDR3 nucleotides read TGTGCCAGCAGCCTCGGGGGTCCTTCCTACAATGAGCAGTTCTTC.

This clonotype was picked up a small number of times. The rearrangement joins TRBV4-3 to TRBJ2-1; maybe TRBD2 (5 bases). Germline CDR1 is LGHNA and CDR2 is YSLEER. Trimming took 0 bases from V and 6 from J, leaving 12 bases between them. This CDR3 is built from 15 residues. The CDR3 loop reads CASSQDRTHFNEQFF. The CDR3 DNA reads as TGCGCCAGCAGCCAAGATAGGACTCACTTCAATGAGCAGTTCTTC.

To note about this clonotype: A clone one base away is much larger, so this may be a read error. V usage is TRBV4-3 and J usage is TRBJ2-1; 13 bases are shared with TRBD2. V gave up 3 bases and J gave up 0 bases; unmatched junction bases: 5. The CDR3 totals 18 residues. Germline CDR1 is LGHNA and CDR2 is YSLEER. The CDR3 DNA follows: TGCGCCAGCAGCCAGGGGACTAGCGGGGTGAGCTCCTACAATGAGCAGTTCTTC. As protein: CASSQGTSGVSSYNEQFF.

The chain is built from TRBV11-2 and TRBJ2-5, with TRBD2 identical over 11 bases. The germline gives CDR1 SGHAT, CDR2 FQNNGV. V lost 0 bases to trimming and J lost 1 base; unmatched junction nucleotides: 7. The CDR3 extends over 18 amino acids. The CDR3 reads CASSLDLAGGPSQETQYF. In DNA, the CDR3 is TGTGCCAGCAGCTTAGATCTAGCGGGGGGCCCTTCCCAAGAGACCCAGTACTTC.

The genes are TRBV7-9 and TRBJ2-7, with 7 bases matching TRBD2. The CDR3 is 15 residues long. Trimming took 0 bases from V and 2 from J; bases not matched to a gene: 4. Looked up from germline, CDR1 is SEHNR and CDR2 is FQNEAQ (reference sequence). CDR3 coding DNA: TGTGCCAGCAGCTTAGCTCCTAGCGGACCCTACGAGCAGTACTTC. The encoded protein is CASSLAPSGPYEQYF.

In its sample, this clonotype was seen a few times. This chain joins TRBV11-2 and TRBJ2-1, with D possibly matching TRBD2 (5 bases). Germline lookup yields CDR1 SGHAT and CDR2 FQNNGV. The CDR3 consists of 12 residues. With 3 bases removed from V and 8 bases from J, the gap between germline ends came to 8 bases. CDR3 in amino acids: CASSFWGDEQFF. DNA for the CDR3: TGTGCCAGCAGCTTTTGGGGAGATGAGCAGTTCTTC.